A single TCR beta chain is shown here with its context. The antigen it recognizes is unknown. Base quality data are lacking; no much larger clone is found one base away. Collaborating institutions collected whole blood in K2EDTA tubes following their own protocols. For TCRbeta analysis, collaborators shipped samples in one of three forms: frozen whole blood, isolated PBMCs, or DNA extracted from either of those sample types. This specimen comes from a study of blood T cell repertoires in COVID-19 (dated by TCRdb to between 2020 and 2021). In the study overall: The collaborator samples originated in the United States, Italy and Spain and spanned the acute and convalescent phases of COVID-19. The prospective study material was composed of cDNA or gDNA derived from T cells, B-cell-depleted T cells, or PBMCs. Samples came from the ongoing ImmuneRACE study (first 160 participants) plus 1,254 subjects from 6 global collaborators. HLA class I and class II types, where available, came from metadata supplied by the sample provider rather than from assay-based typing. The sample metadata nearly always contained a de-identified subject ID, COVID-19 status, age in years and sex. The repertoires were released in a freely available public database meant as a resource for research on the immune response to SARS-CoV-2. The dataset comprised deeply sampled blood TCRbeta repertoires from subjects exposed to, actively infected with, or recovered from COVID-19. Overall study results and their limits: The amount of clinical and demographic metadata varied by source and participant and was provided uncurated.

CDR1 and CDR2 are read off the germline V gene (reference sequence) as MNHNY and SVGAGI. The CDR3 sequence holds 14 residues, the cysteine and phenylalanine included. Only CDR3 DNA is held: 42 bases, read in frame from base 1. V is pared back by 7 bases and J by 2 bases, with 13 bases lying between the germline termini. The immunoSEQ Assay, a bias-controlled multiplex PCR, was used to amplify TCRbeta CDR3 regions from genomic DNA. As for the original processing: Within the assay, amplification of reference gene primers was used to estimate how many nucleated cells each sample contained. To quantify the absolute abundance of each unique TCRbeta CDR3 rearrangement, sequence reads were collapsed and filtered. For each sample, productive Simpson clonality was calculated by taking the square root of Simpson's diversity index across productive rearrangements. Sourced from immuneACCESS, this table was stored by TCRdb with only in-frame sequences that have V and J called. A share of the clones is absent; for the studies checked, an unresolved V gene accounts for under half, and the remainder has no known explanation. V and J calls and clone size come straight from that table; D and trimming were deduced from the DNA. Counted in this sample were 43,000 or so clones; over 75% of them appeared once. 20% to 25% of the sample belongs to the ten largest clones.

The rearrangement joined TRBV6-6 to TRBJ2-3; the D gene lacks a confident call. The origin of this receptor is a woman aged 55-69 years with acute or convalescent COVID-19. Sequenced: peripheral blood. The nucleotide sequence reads TGTGCCAGCACCTACGGAGCCTCCACAGATACGCAGTATTTT. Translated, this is CASTYGASTDTQYF.